These 27 T cell receptor beta chains came from one sample sequenced in a study of blood T cell repertoires in COVID-19. Clones were sequenced by immunoSEQ multiplex PCR, and TCRdb holds only the in-frame ones, with some missing. The sample yields some 170,000 clones, about 88% seen once. Sample: peripheral blood. The receptors come from a man aged 55 to 70 with active or convalescent COVID-19.

This clone was seen more than once but under ten times. This chain uses TRBV18 with TRBJ1-1; D gene unclear. The V gene's germline CDR1 is KGHSH and CDR2 LQKENI. The CDR3 sequence is 14 residues long. V lost 3 bases and J 1 base, leaving 9 bases between the germline ends. The CDR3 protein is CASSPAGRNTEAFF. CDR3 sequence (DNA): TGTGCCAGCTCACCCGCGGGGAGGAACACTGAAGCTTTCTTT.

The chain links TRBV30 to TRBJ1-3; D unclear. Germline lookup yields CDR1 GTSNPN and CDR2 SVGIG (reference sequence). This CDR3 has 14 amino acids. V was trimmed by 3 bases and J by 2 bases, leaving 11 bases between them. CDR3 sequence reads: CAWRAGSAGNTIYF. DNA of the CDR3: TGTGCCTGGAGAGCCGGGTCCGCTGGAAACACCATATATTTT. The full variable domain, completed using reference TRBV30 and TRBJ1-3, is SQTIHQWPATLVQPVGSPLSLECTVEGTSNPNLYWYRQAAGRGLQLLFYSVGIGQISSEVPQNLSASRPQDRQFILSSKKLLLSDSGFYLCAWRAGSAGNTIYFGEGSWLTVV.

V is TRBV30 and J is TRBJ1-2; 10 positions agree with TRBD1. From germline, CDR1 is GTSNPN and CDR2 SVGIG (reference sequence). With 6 bases clipped from V and 4 bases from J, the junction kept 5 bases outside the gene matches. The CDR3 is 13 amino acids. This CDR3 reads CACGQGVGYGYTF. CDR3 sequence (DNA): TGTGCCTGCGGACAGGGGGTAGGCTATGGCTACACCTTC.

This chain uses TRBV27 with TRBJ1-6; 9 bases agree with TRBD1. From germline, CDR1 is MNHEY and CDR2 SMNVEV (reference sequence). The CDR3 totals 13 residues. With V trimmed by 7 bases and J by 7 bases, 2 bases remained unmatched. This CDR3 reads CASKGTGNSPLHF. The CDR3 region has the DNA TGTGCCAGCAAGGGGACAGGGAATTCACCCCTCCACTTT.

The V call is TRBV10-2, the J call TRBJ1-1, with 8 bases aligning to TRBD1. Germline CDR1 is WSHSY and CDR2 is SAAADI. The CDR3 is made up of 16 amino acids. J lost 4 bases, V lost 2 bases, and 9 bases had no gene match. In nucleotides, the CDR3 is TGCGCCAGCAGTGAGACCTGGACAGGGATGGTCACTGAAGCTTTCTTT. This encodes CASSETWTGMVTEAFF.

The rearrangement uses TRBV11-2 and TRBJ1-2; the D is unclear. V was cut by 2 bases and J by 2 bases, with 3 bases left in between. The CDR3 extends over 12 amino acids. The germline CDR1 and CDR2 sequences are SGHAT and FQNNGV. CDR3 residues: CASSLQNYGYTF. The CDR3 DNA reads TGTGCCAGCAGCTTACAGAACTATGGCTACACCTTC.

This clone was recorded a few times. The chain recombines TRBV5-6 with TRBJ2-2; D possibly corresponds to TRBD1 (5 bases). Trimming left V 4 bases short and J 7 bases short, with 20 bases between. The CDR3 runs 16 residues. The V gene's germline CDR1 is SGHDT and CDR2 YYEEEE. The CDR3, as DNA: TGTGCCAGCAGCGTGGGAAGCAGGGTACGTAACGGGGAGCTGTTTTTT. It specifies CASSVGSRVRNGELFF.

The CDR3 here is CASSIYPPGQGTSGANVLTF. CDR3 coding DNA: TGTGCCAGCAGTATCTACCCTCCGGGACAGGGCACCTCTGGGGCCAACGTCCTGACTTTC. The chain has TRBV27 and TRBJ2-6, with 9 bases lining up with TRBD1. Germline CDR1 MNHEY, CDR2 SMNVEV (reference sequence). The length of the CDR3 is 20 residues. Trimming removed 5 bases from V and 0 bases from J; junction bases left unmatched: 14. The variable domain in full, completed from reference TRBV27 and TRBJ2-6, reads EAQVTQNPRYLITVTGKKLTVTCSQNMNHEYMSWYRQDPGLGLRQIYYSMNVEVTDKGDVPEGYKVSRKEKRNFPLILESPSPNQTSLYFCASSIYPPGQGTSGANVLTFGAGSRLTVL.

Only one count was recorded for this clone. The gene calls are TRBV6-5 and TRBJ2-3, with 9 bases that match TRBD2. Germline V lookup: CDR1 MNHEY, CDR2 SVGAGI. The junction had 3 bases not matched to a gene; V was cut back by 0 bases and J by 2 bases. The CDR3 covers 16 residues. The CDR3 nucleotides are TGTGCCAGCAGTTACTCCGGGACTAGCCCCACAGATACGCAGTATTTT. This encodes CASSYSGTSPTDTQYF.

This chain connects TRBV5-1 to TRBJ2-2, with D perhaps TRBD1 (5 bases). Deletions cut 4 bases from V and 3 bases from J, with 10 bases between. This CDR3 contains 14 residues. Germline V gene data show CDR1 as SGHRS and CDR2 as YFSETQ. The CDR3 nucleotides are TGCGCCAGCAGCAGACAGTCTGACACCGGGGAGCTGTTTTTT. Protein: CASSRQSDTGELFF.

V is TRBV9 and J is TRBJ2-7, with 8 bases that match TRBD1. V was pared by 0 bases and J by 8 bases, with 10 bases of the junction left unmatched. The CDR3 has 15 residues. CDR1 SGDLS and CDR2 YYNGEE come from the germline V gene. In nucleotides, the CDR3 is TGTGCCAGCAGCGTAGGGACAGGGCCGAGAGGGCAGCAGTACTTC. Its translation: CASSVGTGPRGQQYF. Combining the CDR3 with reference TRBV9 and TRBJ2-7 gives the whole variable domain DSGVTQTPKHLITATGQRVTLRCSPRSGDLSVYWYQQSLDQGLQFLIQYYNGEERAKGNILERFSAQQFPDLHSELNLSSLELGDSALYFCASSVGTGPRGQQYFGPGTRLTVT.

The chain employs TRBV11-2 and TRBJ2-5; 7 nucleotides agree with TRBD2. Germline CDR1 and CDR2: SGHAT and FQNNGV. The V gene end was trimmed by 5 bases and the J gene end by 5 bases; junction bases not matched to a gene: 14. This CDR3 comprises 16 residues. CDR3 sequence (DNA): TGTGCCAGCAGCCCTAGCGGAACCCCCCTGGGGGAGACCCAGTACTTC. It is translated as CASSPSGTPLGETQYF.

The gene calls are TRBV7-9 and TRBJ1-2; TRBD1 matches at 7 bases. V trimming: 1 base; J trimming: 3 bases; junction bases outside the gene matches: 2. CDR1 SEHNR and CDR2 FQNEAQ come from the germline V gene (reference sequence). This CDR3 spans 14 amino acids. The CDR3 region has the DNA TGTGCCAGCAGCTTAGGACAGGGAGACTATGGCTACACCTTC. Its translation is CASSLGQGDYGYTF.

The rearrangement uses TRBV9 and TRBJ2-6; 7 nucleotides match TRBD1. The CDR3 sequence is 18 residues long. The junction had 11 bases not matched to a gene; V was cut back by 3 bases and J by 2 bases. CDR1 is SGDLS and CDR2 is YYNGEE in the germline V gene. CDR3 coding DNA: TGTGCCAGCAGCGAGCCGAGGGACAGCCCTCCTGGGGCCAACGTCCTGACTTTC. This gives the protein CASSEPRDSPPGANVLTF.

The chain carries TRBV19 and TRBJ2-2; TRBD1 agrees at 7 bases. J lost 2 bases, V lost 3 bases, and 6 bases had no gene match. Germline CDR1 and CDR2: LNHDA and SQIVND (reference sequence). The CDR3 sequence is 16 residues long. The CDR3: CASSIWTGGNTGELFF. DNA for the CDR3: TGTGCCAGTAGTATCTGGACAGGCGGAAACACCGGGGAGCTGTTTTTT.

This CDR3 reads CASSPGQGAAPYNSPLHF. The CDR3, as DNA: TGTGCCAGCAGCCCAGGACAGGGGGCAGCCCCTTATAATTCACCCCTCCACTTT. The J gene is TRBJ1-6, the V gene TRBV28; TRBD1 matches 11 bases. This CDR3 contains 18 residues. CDR1 and CDR2 (germline): MDHEN, SYDVKM. The junction had 11 bases not matched to a gene; V was cut back by 6 bases and J by 4 bases. The whole variable domain, filled in from reference TRBV28 and TRBJ1-6, reads DVKVTQSSRYLVKRTGEKVFLECVQDMDHENMFWYRQDPGLGLRLIYFSYDVKMKEKGDIPEGYSVSREKKERFSLILESASTNQTSMYLCASSPGQGAAPYNSPLHFGNGTRLTVT.

This chain's CDR3 is CASSSDLYGDQPQHF. CDR3 nucleotides: TGTGCCAGCAGCTCCGACCTGTACGGAGATCAGCCCCAGCATTTT. The V call is TRBV7-2, the J call TRBJ1-5; no clear D gene. Per germline, CDR1 SGHTA and CDR2 FQGNSA. The length of the CDR3 is 15 residues. V was pared by 4 bases and J by 5 bases, with 15 bases between.

J is TRBJ2-7 and V is TRBV19; 8 bases fit TRBD1. V lost 2 bases, J lost 2 bases, and 8 bases stayed unmatched. From germline, CDR1 is LNHDA and CDR2 SQIVND (reference sequence). This CDR3 is built from 16 residues. The CDR3 DNA reads TGTGCCAGTAGTATAAGGGGTACAGGGGGGACCTACGAGCAGTACTTC. It codes for CASSIRGTGGTYEQYF.

This clone came up once. This chain links TRBV27 with TRBJ2-1; 7 bases line up with TRBD1. From germline, CDR1 is MNHEY and CDR2 SMNVEV (reference sequence). The CDR3 is 17 residues long. The V and J ends lost 5 bases and 9 bases, in that order; junction bases with no gene match: 19. The CDR3 is CASSPQQGHFILAEQFF. The DNA for the CDR3 is TGTGCCAGCAGTCCTCAACAGGGGCACTTTATACTCGCTGAGCAGTTCTTC.

This clone showed up just once. The V gene is TRBV4-2, the J gene TRBJ1-2; perhaps TRBD1 as D (6 bases). This CDR3 is built from 16 residues. CDR1 and CDR2 from the germline V gene are LGHNA and YNFKEQ. Trimming pared 3 bases from V and 4 bases from J, leaving 18 bases between. This chain's CDR3 is CASSHQGQQGGYGYTF. CDR3 DNA: TGTGCCAGCAGCCACCAAGGACAACAGGGCGGCTATGGCTACACCTTC.

The rearrangement uses TRBV18 and TRBJ2-7; no reliable D call. CDR1 is KGHSH, CDR2 LQKENI, per germline. V lost 6 bases, J lost 0 bases, and 6 bases lay in between. CDR3 length equals 12 residues. The CDR3 DNA sequence: TGTGCCAGCTCGCTCGGCTCCTACGAGCAGTACTTC. The encoded protein is CASSLGSYEQYF.

This chain links TRBV6-5 with TRBJ1-2, with D hard to call. V dropped 0 bases and J dropped 6 bases, with 14 bases sitting between them. Germline V gene lookup returns CDR1 MNHEY and CDR2 SVGAGI. CDR3 length: 15 amino acids. The CDR3 region has the DNA TGTGCCAGCAGTTACTCGTGGGGAGAGAGAGATGGCTACACCTTC. It codes for CASSYSWGERDGYTF.

The rearrangement links TRBV24-1 to TRBJ1-1; D unclear. V was cut by 4 bases and J by 0 bases, with 17 bases left in between. Looked up from germline, CDR1 is KGHDR and CDR2 is SFDVKD. The length of the CDR3 is 17 residues. CDR3 region: CATSDPDSPKMNTEAFF. As DNA, the CDR3 is TGTGCCACCAGTGACCCCGACTCCCCGAAAATGAACACTGAAGCTTTCTTT.

This clone has just a few counts. The J gene is TRBJ1-1, the V gene TRBV19; D remains unclear. Deletions cut 7 bases from V and 0 bases from J, with 12 bases between. Germline V gene lookup returns CDR1 LNHDA and CDR2 SQIVND (reference sequence). The CDR3 runs 14 residues. Here the CDR3 DNA reads TGTGCCAGTAACATAAACCTCTTGAACACTGAAGCTTTCTTT. This sequence encodes CASNINLLNTEAFF.

The genes are TRBV28 and TRBJ1-2, with D uncertain. CDR1 and CDR2 (germline): MDHEN, SYDVKM. CDR3 length: 14 amino acids. Trimming cost V 3 bases and J 4 bases, with 12 bases left between them. The CDR3 sequence: CASSFVGGFYGYTF. The CDR3 nucleotides are TGTGCCAGCAGTTTCGTAGGAGGTTTCTATGGCTACACCTTC.

This chain links TRBV29-1 with TRBJ1-3; the match to TRBD1 covers 7 bases. The CDR3 has 13 residues. Germline CDR1 is SQVTM and CDR2 is ANQGSEA. The J segment lost 6 bases and the V segment lost 5 bases, leaving 7 bases of the junction unmatched. The CDR3 loop reads CSVWGQIENTIYF. DNA for the CDR3: TGCAGCGTTTGGGGACAGATCGAAAACACCATATATTTT.

This clone has a single count. The rearrangement joins TRBV19 to TRBJ2-3; 10 nucleotides line up with TRBD2. The CDR3 is 15 residues long. J lost 2 bases, V lost 6 bases, and 5 bases had no gene match. Germline lookup yields CDR1 LNHDA and CDR2 SQIVND (reference sequence). DNA for the CDR3: TGTGCCAGTAGGCTGACTAGCGGGTCCACAGATACGCAGTATTTT. Translating it yields CASRLTSGSTDTQYF. Looking up the rest from reference TRBV19 and TRBJ2-3 gives the full variable domain: DGGITQSPKYLFRKEGQNVTLSCEQNLNHDAMYWYRQDPGQGLRLIYYSQIVNDFQKGDIAEGYSVSREKKESFPLTVTSAQKNPTAFYLCASRLTSGSTDTQYFGPGTRLTVL.